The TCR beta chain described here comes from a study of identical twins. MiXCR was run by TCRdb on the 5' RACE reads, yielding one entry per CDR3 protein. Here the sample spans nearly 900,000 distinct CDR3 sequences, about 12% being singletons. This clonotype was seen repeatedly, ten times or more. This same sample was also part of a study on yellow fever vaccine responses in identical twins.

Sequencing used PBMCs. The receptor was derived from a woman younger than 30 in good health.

The CDR3 DNA reads TGCAGTGCTAGAGGGGAGAACCCCTACAATGAGCAGTTCTTC. Translated: CSARGENPYNEQFF. This rearrangement joins TRBV20-1 to TRBJ2-1; a weak D match, TRBD2 (5 bases). V dropped 1 base and J dropped 2 bases, with 9 bases sitting between them. The CDR3 consists of 14 residues. Germline loops: CDR1 DFQATT, CDR2 SNEGSKA (reference sequence).